The T cell receptor (beta chain) under discussion was sequenced for a study of graft-versus-host responses after intestinal transplantation. The wider study: Multivisceral, liver-intestinal, or isolated intestinal grafts were transplanted into recipients. Anti-thymocyte globulin induction was given to all recipients, followed by tacrolimus and steroids for around three years.

V shed 2 bases and J shed 3 bases, with 16 bases lying between them. This CDR3 spans 17 amino acids. Germline CDR1 reads MNHEY; CDR2 reads SMNVEV (reference sequence). Measured with immunoSEQ multiplex PCR; TCRdb has only the in-frame clones, and not every one. The sample carries about 120,000 clones, approximately 92% recorded once. As for this clone: Its antigen is unknown.

Study-wide findings and caveats: Within the allografts of patients who had graft-donor T cell macrochimerism, graft-versus-host to host-versus-graft clonal ratios were high. Peak GvH clone levels in circulation were associated with early post-transplant HvG declines.

This material consisted of unstimulated CD4+ T cells sorted from spleen or lymph node cells, taken before intestinal transplant. V and J are TRBV27 and TRBJ1-4, with D uncertain. The sequence derives from a human donor who received an intestinal transplant. CDR3 region: CASSLAPSRESNEKLFF. The CDR3 nucleotides read TGTGCCAGCAGTTTAGCCCCCTCGAGGGAGTCTAATGAAAAACTGTTTTTT.